The 30 T cell receptor beta chains presented below share a single source sample, sequenced in a study of shared clonotypes between healthy human individuals (dated by TCRdb to about 2020). The method behind the library was the immunoSEQ multiplex PCR assay. The table was pulled from immuneACCESS by TCRdb, which kept in-frame rearrangements only. Such tables lose some clones; where checked, under half of the loss comes from unresolved V genes, and the rest has no known cause. Present in this sample are around 2.1 million clones, approximately 94% of which were seen just once. Around 1.7% of the sample is taken by the ten largest. CD8 naive samples were CD45RO-negative cells positively selected for CCR7, giving a CD45RA+CCR7+ population that excluded TemRA cells. Sequences were obtained from naive CD8+ T cells from PBMCs. The sample's cell subset or site label, decoded: CD45RA+CCR7+. The origin of the receptors is a man aged 18 to 30 in good health. Some clones in this sample may be carry-over from other donors' samples.

This clone was counted a single time. The CDR3 reads CASSFMAGWDTQYF. In DNA, the CDR3 is TGTGCCAGCAGTTTTATGGCGGGGTGGGATACGCAGTATTTT. The chain carries TRBV28 and TRBJ2-3; weak D call: TRBD2 (6 bases). Trimming removed 3 bases at V and 6 bases at J, with 13 bases between. Germline V CDR1 and CDR2: MDHEN, SYDVKM. This CDR3 spans 14 amino acids.

The J gene is TRBJ2-7, the V gene TRBV16; D call uncertain. This CDR3 contains 13 residues. Germline CDR1 is KGHSY and CDR2 is FQNENV. Trimming cost V 0 bases and J 3 bases, with 6 bases left between them. CDR3 in amino acids: CASSQSYGYEQYF. For the CDR3, the DNA is TGTGCCAGCAGCCAATCGTACGGCTACGAGCAGTACTTC.

The V gene is TRBV2, the J gene TRBJ1-1; D unresolved. Germline V gene sequence: CDR1 SNHLY, CDR2 FYNNEI. V was pared by 11 bases and J by 0 bases, with 13 bases between. CDR3 length: 13 residues. CDR3 sequence reads: CAVKTRMNTEAFF. The DNA of the CDR3 is TGTGCCGTGAAGACCAGGATGAACACTGAAGCTTTCTTT.

This clone was observed a handful of times. This chain connects TRBV7-9 to TRBJ1-1; no reliable D call. Per the germline V gene, CDR1 is SEHNR and CDR2 is FQNEAQ (reference sequence). This CDR3 has 14 amino acids. Trimming left V 8 bases short and J 2 bases short, with 15 bases between. The CDR3 coding sequence is TGTGCCAGCTCCGATTACCGGGCAAACACTGAAGCTTTCTTT. Protein sequence: CASSDYRANTEAFF.

CDR3 protein: CASSPLAGAYNEQFF. The CDR3 DNA sequence: TGTGCCAGCAGTCCTCTAGCGGGAGCGTACAATGAGCAGTTCTTC. J is TRBJ2-1 and V is TRBV6-5, with 10 bases fitting TRBD2. The CDR3 totals 15 residues. Germline V lookup: CDR1 MNHEY, CDR2 SVGAGI. J gave up 4 bases and V 5 bases, and 5 bases lay outside the gene matches.

The chain joins TRBV6-1 to TRBJ2-7; D possibly corresponds to TRBD1 (6 bases). The V end lost 7 bases, the J end lost 7 bases, and 23 bases lay between the germline ends. The CDR3 spans 15 residues. Germline V gene lookup returns CDR1 MNHNS and CDR2 SASEGT. CDR3 DNA sequence: TGTGCCAGCAATAAAGGACGGATGTCAGGGGAAGAGCAGTACTTC. It encodes CASNKGRMSGEEQYF.

The chain has TRBV11-2 and TRBJ1-2, with no clear D. The CDR3 totals 15 residues. Per the germline V gene, CDR1 is SGHAT and CDR2 is FQNNGV. The germline V and J ends were trimmed by 3 bases and 1 base, with 12 bases remaining between them. Here the CDR3 DNA reads TGTGCCAGCAGCTTGGGCAAAAACCTTAACTATGGCTACACCTTC. Its protein is CASSLGKNLNYGYTF.

The chain's CDR3 is CASRSGTGHEKLFF. CDR3 DNA sequence: TGTGCCAGCAGGTCCGGGACAGGGCATGAAAAACTGTTTTTT. This chain connects TRBV28 to TRBJ1-4; 9 bases are a match to TRBD1. Germline loops: CDR1 MDHEN, CDR2 SYDVKM. J was trimmed by 6 bases and V by 6 bases; bases with no gene match: 5. The CDR3 runs 14 residues.

This chain connects TRBV28 to TRBJ2-7; D is tentatively TRBD1 or TRBD2 (5 bases each). The CDR3 is 16 residues long. V dropped 1 base and J dropped 5 bases, with 18 bases sitting between them. CDR1 is MDHEN, CDR2 SYDVKM, per germline. CDR3 protein: CASSLYGGFVGDEQYF. CDR3 sequence (DNA): TGTGCCAGCAGTTTATATGGCGGATTCGTGGGGGACGAGCAGTACTTC.

The V call is TRBV19, the J call TRBJ2-1; D is unclear. CDR3 length: 19 residues. CDR1 is LNHDA, CDR2 SQIVND, per germline (reference sequence). Trimming stripped 0 bases from V and 7 bases from J, with 25 bases between. The CDR3 loop reads CASSIDFWSMNGDGNEQFF. The CDR3 DNA follows: TGTGCCAGTAGTATAGATTTTTGGAGTATGAACGGTGACGGGAATGAGCAGTTCTTC.

This chain uses TRBV9 with TRBJ2-3; a possible D gene is TRBD2 (5 bases). Germline CDR1 and CDR2: SGDLS and YYNGEE. The CDR3 is 16 amino acids. The V end was cut by 4 bases, the J end by 2 bases, with 17 bases between. The CDR3 loop reads CASSSSWRRDTDTQYF. The CDR3 DNA reads as TGTGCCAGCAGCTCGTCATGGAGGAGAGACACAGATACGCAGTATTTT.

A few counts support this clone. The CDR3 DNA is TGTGCCAGCAGTTTACGGTCAGGAAATGGCTACACCTTC. This codes for CASSLRSGNGYTF. The V call is TRBV28, the J call TRBJ1-2; D uncertain. Trimming cost V 2 bases and J 6 bases, with 10 bases left between them. The CDR3 has 13 residues. Per germline, CDR1 MDHEN and CDR2 SYDVKM.

This chain connects TRBV14 to TRBJ2-7; 9 nucleotides align to TRBD1. The V gene's germline CDR1 is SGHDN and CDR2 FVKESK. V was pared by 4 bases and J by 3 bases, with 7 bases of the junction left unmatched. The CDR3 has 15 residues. The CDR3 is CASSLGTGSFYEQYF. The CDR3, as DNA: TGTGCCAGCAGCCTTGGGACAGGGAGTTTCTACGAGCAGTACTTC.

Concerning this clone itself: The same CDR3 is also encoded by other DNA sequences in this sample. This sequence joins TRBV4-1 and TRBJ2-7; a possible D gene is TRBD2 (5 bases). Between the trimmed V and J ends, which lost 4 bases and 0 bases, there was a span of 7 bases. CDR3 length equals 13 residues. Germline V CDR1 and CDR2: MGHRA, YSYEKL. The CDR3 sequence is CASSPGYSYEQYF. In DNA, the CDR3 is TGCGCCAGCAGCCCGGGGTACTCCTACGAGCAGTACTTC.

V gene TRBV5-6 combines with J gene TRBJ2-7; perhaps D is TRBD1 or TRBD2 (5 bases each). V shed 1 base and J shed 4 bases, with 12 bases lying between them. Germline-derived CDR1 and CDR2 are SGHDT and YYEEEE. The CDR3 runs to 14 residues. The CDR3 DNA is TGTGCCAGCAGCTTGCAAGGGACCGCGTACGAGCAGTACTTC. Translating gives CASSLQGTAYEQYF.

The chain uses TRBV13 and TRBJ2-1; 7 bases fit TRBD2. The germline V gene encodes CDR1 PRHDT and CDR2 FYEKMQ (reference sequence). This CDR3 has 15 residues. The trim removed 4 bases at V and 8 bases at J, leaving 11 bases unmatched. The CDR3 loop is CASSSPSGGGYEQFF. The CDR3 DNA is TGTGCCAGCAGCTCCCCTAGCGGTGGTGGGTATGAGCAGTTCTTC. Together with reference TRBV13 and TRBJ2-1, the CDR3 gives the full variable domain: AAGVIQSPRHLIKEKRETATLKCYPIPRHDTVYWYQQGPGQDPQFLISFYEKMQSDKGSIPDRFSAQQFSDYHSELNMSSLELGDSALYFCASSSPSGGGYEQFFGPGTRLTVL.

The CDR3 spells CASSHRDNQETQYF. The DNA for the CDR3 is TGTGCCAGCAGCCACCGGGACAACCAAGAGACCCAGTACTTC. This chain links TRBV5-5 with TRBJ2-5; D perhaps matches TRBD1 (6 bases). There are 14 residues in the CDR3. Germline CDR1 and CDR2: SGHKS and YYEKEE (reference sequence). Trimming took off 4 bases at V and 0 bases at J, with 10 bases between the two ends.

J is TRBJ2-1 and V is TRBV5-4, with D unclear. V lost 3 bases, J lost 5 bases, and 12 bases lay in between. This CDR3 has 14 residues. The germline gives CDR1 SGHNT, CDR2 YYREEE (reference sequence). The CDR3 loop reads CASSWTRGDNEQFF. As DNA, the CDR3 is TGTGCCAGCAGCTGGACCCGCGGAGACAATGAGCAGTTCTTC.

With regard to this clone: Distinct nucleotide sequences in the sample also encode this CDR3. V is TRBV7-3 and J is TRBJ2-1; 12 nucleotides line up with TRBD2. This CDR3 spans 15 amino acids. In germline, CDR1 is SGHTA, CDR2 FQGTGA. The junction had 4 bases not matched to a gene; V was cut back by 3 bases and J by 7 bases. This CDR3 reads CASSFLAGGRNEQFF. Written as DNA, the CDR3 is TGTGCCAGCAGCTTTCTAGCGGGAGGGCGAAATGAGCAGTTCTTC.

The rearrangement uses TRBV7-9 and TRBJ2-3; D is unresolved. The V gene's germline CDR1 is SEHNR and CDR2 FQNEAQ (reference sequence). The CDR3 covers 15 residues. Trimming removed 4 bases from V and 0 bases from J, with 11 bases in between. CDR3 DNA sequence: TGTGCCAGCAGCTCTACTACTGGAAGCACAGATACGCAGTATTTT. This translates into CASSSTTGSTDTQYF.

The chain has TRBV28 and TRBJ1-2; D gene uncertain. This CDR3 has 12 residues. V lost 3 bases and J 6 bases, leaving 8 bases between the germline ends. Per the germline V gene, CDR1 is MDHEN and CDR2 is SYDVKM. CDR3 nucleotides: TGTGCCAGCAGTTTTAGGGAAAATGGCTACACCTTC. This codes for CASSFRENGYTF.

This clone was detected once. The CDR3 sequence: CASSKQGAVDTQYF. CDR3 bases: TGTGCCAGCAGCAAACAGGGGGCGGTAGATACGCAGTATTTT. V usage is TRBV9 and J usage is TRBJ2-3; TRBD1 matches at 9 bases. The germline V gene encodes CDR1 SGDLS and CDR2 YYNGEE. This CDR3 region has 14 residues. V lost 4 bases, J lost 5 bases, and 5 bases stayed unmatched. The full variable domain, in which reference TRBV9 and TRBJ2-3 provide the parts outside the CDR3, is DSGVTQTPKHLITATGQRVTLRCSPRSGDLSVYWYQQSLDQGLQFLIQYYNGEERAKGNILERFSAQQFPDLHSELNLSSLELGDSALYFCASSKQGAVDTQYFGPGTRLTVL.

The genes are TRBV7-8 and TRBJ2-3, with D perhaps matching TRBD1 or TRBD2 (5 bases each). V lost 7 bases to trimming and J lost 4 bases, with 18 bases between them. Germline loops: CDR1 SGHVS, CDR2 FQNEAQ. CDR3 size: 15 residues. The CDR3: CASTFGASKSDTQYF. The CDR3 nucleotides are TGTGCCAGCACCTTTGGGGCTAGCAAGTCAGATACGCAGTATTTT.

The gene calls are TRBV28 and TRBJ1-2, with a weak D call TRBD1 (6 bases). The CDR3 is made up of 14 amino acids. The germline CDR1 and CDR2 sequences are MDHEN and SYDVKM. The germline V and J ends were trimmed by 6 bases and 1 base, with 12 bases remaining between them. This CDR3 reads CASSQTGYNYGYTF. The CDR3 DNA follows: TGTGCCAGCAGCCAAACAGGGTATAACTATGGCTACACCTTC.

The chain has TRBV29-1 and TRBJ2-3, with a possible D match to TRBD1 (5 bases). Trimming stripped 4 bases from V and 8 bases from J, with 16 bases between. The CDR3 runs to 13 residues. The V gene's germline CDR1 is SQVTM and CDR2 ANQGSEA. The DNA for the CDR3 is TGCAGCGTTGTAGGGGAACGGTCTGGTACGCAGTATTTT. It is translated as CSVVGERSGTQYF.

About this clone itself: This CDR3 is also generated by other DNA sequences in the sample. This rearrangement joins TRBV9 to TRBJ2-3, with D hard to call. V lost 4 bases, J lost 3 bases, and 9 bases lay in between. This CDR3 has 13 amino acids. CDR1 and CDR2 (germline): SGDLS, YYNGEE. The CDR3, as DNA: TGTGCCAGCAGCTCTGGCAGTACAGATACGCAGTATTTT. It encodes CASSSGSTDTQYF.

In the case of this clone: Other DNA sequences from this sample encode an identical CDR3 as well. The J gene is TRBJ2-5, the V gene TRBV9, with D tentatively TRBD1 or TRBD2 (6 bases each). In germline, CDR1 is SGDLS, CDR2 YYNGEE. The V end was cut by 0 bases, the J end by 4 bases, with 10 bases between. This CDR3 is built from 14 residues. CDR3 coding DNA: TGTGCCAGCAGCGTAGGAGGGGGAGGAGAGACCCAGTACTTC. It specifies CASSVGGGGETQYF.

The chain links TRBV27 to TRBJ2-4, with D unresolved. Germline CDR1 is MNHEY and CDR2 is SMNVEV (reference sequence). The CDR3 loop spans 12 amino acids. The germline V and J ends were trimmed by 3 bases and 3 bases, with 3 bases remaining between them. As DNA, the CDR3 is TGTGCCAGCAGTTTCGACAAAAACATTCAGTACTTC. Translation: CASSFDKNIQYF.

To note about this clone: Within the sample, other DNA sequences also encode this same CDR3. The chain carries TRBV5-6 and TRBJ2-1; 8 bases agree with TRBD2. The germline V gene encodes CDR1 SGHDT and CDR2 YYEEEE. CDR3 length equals 16 residues. The V gene end was trimmed by 0 bases and the J gene end by 2 bases; junction bases not matched to a gene: 4. CDR3 sequence reads: CASSLELAGPYNEQFF. The CDR3 nucleotides are TGTGCCAGCAGCTTGGAATTAGCGGGGCCCTACAATGAGCAGTTCTTC.

This chain joins TRBV19 and TRBJ2-7; D is unclear. The V gene's germline CDR1 is LNHDA and CDR2 SQIVND (reference sequence). V lost 2 bases and J 3 bases, leaving 11 bases between the germline ends. This CDR3 contains 14 residues. The CDR3 coding sequence is TGTGCCAGTAGTATAAAAGAGGACCACTACGAGCAGTACTTC. It is translated as CASSIKEDHYEQYF.